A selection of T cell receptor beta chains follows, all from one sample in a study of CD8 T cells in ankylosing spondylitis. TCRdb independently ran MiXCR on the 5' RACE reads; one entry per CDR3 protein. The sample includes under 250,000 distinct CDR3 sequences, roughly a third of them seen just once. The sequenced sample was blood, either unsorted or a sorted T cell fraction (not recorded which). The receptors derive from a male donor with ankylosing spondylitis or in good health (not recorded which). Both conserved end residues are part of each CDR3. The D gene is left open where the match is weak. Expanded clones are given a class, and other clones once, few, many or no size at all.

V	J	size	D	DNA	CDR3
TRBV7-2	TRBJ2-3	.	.	TGTGCCAGCAGCCCCCGGGGGACCACAAGCACAGATACGCAGTATTTT	CASSPRGTTSTDTQYF
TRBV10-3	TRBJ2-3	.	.	TGTGCCATCAGTGACCCCGGAAGCACAGATACGCAGTATTTT	CAISDPGSTDTQYF
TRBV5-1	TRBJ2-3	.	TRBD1	TGCGCCAGCAGCGCTGGACAGGGTGCAGATACGCAGTATTTT	CASSAGQGADTQYF
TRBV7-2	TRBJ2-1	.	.	TGTGCCAGCAGCTCGAATGGGTATGAGCAGTTCTTC	CASSSNGYEQFF
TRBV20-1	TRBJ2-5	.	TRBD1	TGCAGTGCGGCCGGACAGGGGGAGACCCAGTACTTC	CSAAGQGETQYF
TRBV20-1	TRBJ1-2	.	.	TGCAGTGCTAGAGGGCCAGGGGACGGTGGCTACACCTTC	CSARGPGDGGYTF
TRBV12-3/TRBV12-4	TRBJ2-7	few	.	TGTGCCAGCAGTTTGTGGCTCAGGGAGCAGTACTTC	CASSLWLREQYF
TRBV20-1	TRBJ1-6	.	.	TGCTGTGCTAGAGATATCCAGGCCAGCTCCTATAATTCACCCCTCCACTTT	CCARDIQASSYNSPLHF
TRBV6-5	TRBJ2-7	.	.	TGTGCCAGCAGTACTTCCAAGGGCCCAGTCTACGAGCAGTACTTC	CASSTSKGPVYEQYF
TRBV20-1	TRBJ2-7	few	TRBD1	TGCAGTGCTTTACAGGGGATGGGGTACGAGCAGTACTTC	CSALQGMGYEQYF
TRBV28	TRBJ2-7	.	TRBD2	TGTGCCAGCGGGCGGCAGCGGGGGAGATACGAGCAGTACTTC	CASGRQRGRYEQYF
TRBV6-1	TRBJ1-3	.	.	TGTGCCAGCACCGTAAGCCCAGGGACTGGAAACACCATATATTTT	CASTVSPGTGNTIYF
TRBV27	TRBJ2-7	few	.	TGTGCCAGCAGTTTAGGTCCAGGGAGGTACGAGCAGTACTTC	CASSLGPGRYEQYF
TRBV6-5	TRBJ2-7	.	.	TGTGCCAGCAGTTACCGGGGGGGACAGGGCTCCGAGCAGTACTTC	CASSYRGGQGSEQYF
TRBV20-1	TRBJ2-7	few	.	TGCAGTGCTAGTCGCGGAGACTCCTACGAGCAGTACTTC	CSASRGDSYEQYF
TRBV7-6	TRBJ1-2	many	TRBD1	TGTGCCAGCAGCTTAGGACAGGGGAACTATGGCTACACCTTC	CASSLGQGNYGYTF
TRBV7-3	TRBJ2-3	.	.	TGTGCCAGCAGCTTATTAGGGTTGTCAGATACGCAGTATTTC	CASSLLGLSDTQYF
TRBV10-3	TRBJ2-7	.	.	TGTGCCATCAGAGAGGGGGGCGAACGCGAGCAGTACTTC	CAIREGGEREQYF
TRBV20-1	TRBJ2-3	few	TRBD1	TGCAGTGCAGGGCGAGGGACAGGTAAAGATACGCAGTATTTT	CSAGRGTGKDTQYF
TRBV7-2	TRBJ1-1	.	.	TGTGCCAGCAGCTTAGCCGGGGGGCTGGACACTGAAGCTTTCTTT	CASSLAGGLDTEAFF
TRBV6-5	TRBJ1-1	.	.	TGTGCCAGCAGGATTAGCGCCAACACGAACACTGAAGCTTTCTTT	CASRISANTNTEAFF
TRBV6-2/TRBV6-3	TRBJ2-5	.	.	TGTGCCAGCAGCAAACAGGGCGCCATCTCGGGAGAGACCCAGTACTTC	CASSKQGAISGETQYF
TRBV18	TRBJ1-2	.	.	TGTGCCAGCTCACCGATGGGCTCGAATGGCTACACCTTC	CASSPMGSNGYTF
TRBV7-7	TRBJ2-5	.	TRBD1	TGTGCTAGCAGCCCCGACGACAGGGCGAAGACCCAGTACTTC	CASSPDDRAKTQYF
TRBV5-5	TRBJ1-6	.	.	TGTGCCAGCAGCTTGCATTCATGGGGGGTAGAAACCCTCCACTTT	CASSLHSWGVETLHF
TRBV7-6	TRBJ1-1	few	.	TGTGCCAGCAGGACTCCCGACATGAACACTGAAGCTTTCTTT	CASRTPDMNTEAFF
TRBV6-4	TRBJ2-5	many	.	TGTGCCAGCAGTGACAGAATGCAGGGGCTGGAGACCCAGTACTTC	CASSDRMQGLETQYF
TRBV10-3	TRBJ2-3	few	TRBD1	TGTGCCATCAGTGCTTCTCCCGGACAGGGGTTTGCAGATACGCAGTATTTT	CAISASPGQGFADTQYF
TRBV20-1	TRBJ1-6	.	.	TGCAGTGCTAGAGTACAGGACTCTACCAATTCACCCCTCCACTTT	CSARVQDSTNSPLHF
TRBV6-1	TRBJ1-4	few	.	TGTGCCAGCAGGCAAAGCGGGGGGGGGCGAGAAAAACTGTTTTTT	CASRQSGGGREKLFF
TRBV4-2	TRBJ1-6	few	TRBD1	TGTGCCAGCAGCCAAGATAGCGGACAGGGGTACTCACCCCTCCACTTT	CASSQDSGQGYSPLHF
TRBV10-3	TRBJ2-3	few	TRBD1	TGTGCCATCAGCGCCGAGGACAGGGGAGCCACAGATACGCAGTATTTT	CAISAEDRGATDTQYF
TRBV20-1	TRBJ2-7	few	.	TGCAGTGCTCTGACATACGAGCAGTACTTC	CSALTYEQYF
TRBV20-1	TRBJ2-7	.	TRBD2	TGCAGTGCTAGTTTTAGCGGGGACCTGTCCTACGAGCAGTACTTC	CSASFSGDLSYEQYF
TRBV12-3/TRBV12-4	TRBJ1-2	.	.	TGTGCCAGCAGTTTATCCCTTGGTGGCTACACCTTC	CASSLSLGGYTF
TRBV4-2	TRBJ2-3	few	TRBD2	TGTGCCAGCAGCCAAGATAGGACTAGCGGGGGCACAGATACGCAGTATTTT	CASSQDRTSGGTDTQYF
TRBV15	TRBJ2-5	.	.	TGTGCCACCAGCAGAGCTCAGGGGGGCCAAGAGACCCAGTACTTC	CATSRAQGGQETQYF
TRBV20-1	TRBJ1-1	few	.	TGCAGTGCTCCTAGACAGCCGGAGAACACTGAAGCTTTCTTT	CSAPRQPENTEAFF
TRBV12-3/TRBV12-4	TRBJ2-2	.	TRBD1	TGTGCCAGCAGGTGGACAGGGGTCGGCACCGGGGAGCTGTTTTTT	CASRWTGVGTGELFF
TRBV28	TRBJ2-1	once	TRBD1	TGTGCCACTACGGTGACAGGGCGGGATGAGCAGTTCTTC	CATTVTGRDEQFF
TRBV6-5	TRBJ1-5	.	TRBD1	TGTGCCAGCAGTTCCCTGGGACAGTATAGCAATCAGCCCCAGCATTTT	CASSSLGQYSNQPQHF
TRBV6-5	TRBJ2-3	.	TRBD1	TGTGCCAGCAGTTCAGGGGGCGCCGGAGATACGCAGTATTTT	CASSSGGAGDTQYF
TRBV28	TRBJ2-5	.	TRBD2	TGTGCCAGCAGGGACGGGACTAGCGGGGGGAGACAGACCCAGTACTTC	CASRDGTSGGRQTQYF
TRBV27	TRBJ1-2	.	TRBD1	TGTGCCAGCAGTTTCCCAGGGACAGATATACGAACTAACTATGGCTACACCTTC	CASSFPGTDIRTNYGYTF
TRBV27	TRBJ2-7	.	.	TGTGCCAGCAGTTTAGAAGGCGGGATCTCCTACGAGCAGTACTTC	CASSLEGGISYEQYF
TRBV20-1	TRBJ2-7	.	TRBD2	TGCAGTGCCAACCCCCTCGGGACTAGCGGGGGATTCTCCTACGAGCAGTACTTC	CSANPLGTSGGFSYEQYF
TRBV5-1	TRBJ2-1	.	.	TGCGCCAGCAGCTTGGTTGGAAGTCGCAATGAGCAGTTCTTC	CASSLVGSRNEQFF
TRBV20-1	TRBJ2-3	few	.	TGCAGTGCTAGTCAGGGGGGGGATACGCAGTATTTT	CSASQGGDTQYF
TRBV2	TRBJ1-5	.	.	TGTGCCAGCAGTACCCAAGGTCAGGACGGCAATCAGCCCCAGCATTTT	CASSTQGQDGNQPQHF
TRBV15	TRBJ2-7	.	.	TGTGCCACCAGCAGAACCAAGACAGAGACCTACGAGCAGTACTTC	CATSRTKTETYEQYF